This TCR beta chain is from a study of control samples from healthy donors and cancer patients. Profiled with immunoSEQ multiplex PCR; TCRdb holds only in-frame clones, not every one. The repertoire includes over 150,000 clones, approximately 93% of them detected once, and about 5.2% sits in the top ten. Germline CDR1 and CDR2: MDHEN and SYDVKM. The CDR3 has 13 amino acids. V shed 4 bases and J shed 11 bases, with 15 bases lying between them. The rearrangement links TRBV28 to TRBJ1-3; D is possibly TRBD1 (5 bases). Sample: blood. The source is a man between 40 and 49 years old in good health. CDR3 loop: CASSSTDFVSIYF. The CDR3 region has the DNA TGTGCCAGCAGTTCGACAGATTTTGTATCCATATATTTT.